A single sample gave rise to the 11 T cell receptor beta chains below, sequenced in a study of shared clonotypes between healthy human individuals. TCRdb's table, derived via immunoSEQ multiplex PCR, lists solely in-frame clones and lacks some. The sample includes under 2.5 million clones, 80% to 95% of them seen just once. The sample comprised naive CD4+ T cells from PBMCs. Subset given: CD45RA+ positively selected. The source of these receptors is a man aged 18-30 years in good health. Some clones in this sample may be carry-over from other donors' samples.

The chain uses TRBV28 and TRBJ2-7; 8 positions match TRBD1. There are 15 residues in the CDR3. V trimming: 8 bases; J trimming: 7 bases; junction bases outside the gene matches: 16. In germline, CDR1 is MDHEN, CDR2 SYDVKM. The CDR3 DNA reads TGTGCCAGCCTACGCCTGGGACAGGAGGGCCAGGAGCAGTACTTC. Encoded protein: CASLRLGQEGQEQYF. The full variable domain, with the rest looked up from reference TRBV28 and TRBJ2-7, is DVKVTQSSRYLVKRTGEKVFLECVQDMDHENMFWYRQDPGLGLRLIYFSYDVKMKEKGDIPEGYSVSREKKERFSLILESASTNQTSMYLCASLRLGQEGQEQYFGPGTRLTVT.

This clone has only a few counts. The sample has other DNA sequences that encode this CDR3 too. The rearrangement uses TRBV5-1 and TRBJ1-2; no firm D call. The CDR3 runs 13 residues. Trimming pared 0 bases from V and 0 bases from J, leaving 3 bases between. Germline CDR1 and CDR2: SGHRS and YFSETQ. The DNA for the CDR3 is TGCGCCAGCAGCTTGGAGCCTAACTATGGCTACACCTTC. It translates to CASSLEPNYGYTF.

The rearrangement uses TRBV7-9 and TRBJ2-7; TRBD1 aligns across 8 bases. The CDR3 covers 18 residues. Trimming removed 3 bases from V and 5 bases from J; junction bases left unmatched: 18. Germline CDR1 reads SEHNR; CDR2 reads FQNEAQ (reference sequence). The CDR3 DNA reads as TGTGCCAGCAGCTTTTCAGGGGGCCGAGCGCGAGGGGTCCACGAGCAGTACTTC. Its protein product is CASSFSGGRARGVHEQYF.

Worth noting for this clone: Distinct nucleotide sequences in the sample also encode this CDR3. The chain has TRBV28 and TRBJ1-4; D gene uncertain. The germline V gene encodes CDR1 MDHEN and CDR2 SYDVKM. V dropped 3 bases and J dropped 8 bases, with 7 bases sitting between them. There are 12 residues in the CDR3. This CDR3 reads CASSFLGEKLFF. CDR3 nucleotide sequence: TGTGCCAGCAGTTTTTTGGGGGAAAAACTGTTTTTT.

This clone appeared a single time. The chain couples TRBV27 to TRBJ2-7; tentative D call: TRBD2 (6 bases). With 5 bases removed from V and 3 bases from J, the gap between germline ends came to 14 bases. Germline V gene sequence: CDR1 MNHEY, CDR2 SMNVEV (reference sequence). The CDR3 sequence is 14 residues long. CDR3 coding DNA: TGTGCCAGCAGTGTGCGAACGGGGGTCTACGAGCAGTACTTC. This gives the protein CASSVRTGVYEQYF.

This chain links TRBV30 with TRBJ1-4, with 8 bases identical to TRBD1. With V trimmed by 0 bases and J by 10 bases, 7 bases remained unmatched. CDR3 size: 14 residues. The germline gives CDR1 GTSNPN, CDR2 SVGIG (reference sequence). This CDR3 is CAWSVQTGEGKLFF. DNA of the CDR3: TGTGCCTGGAGTGTACAGACAGGGGAGGGAAAACTGTTTTTT.

The chain recombines TRBV4-1 with TRBJ1-5; a possible D gene is TRBD1 (5 bases). CDR1 is MGHRA and CDR2 is YSYEKL in the germline V gene. The length of the CDR3 is 13 residues. The V and J ends lost 1 base and 5 bases respectively, with 6 bases between them. CDR3 coding DNA: TGCGCCAGCAGCCAAGGGGGGTATCAGCCCCAGCATTTT. It specifies CASSQGGYQPQHF.

The V call is TRBV5-1, the J call TRBJ2-5; tentatively, D is TRBD2 (5 bases). This CDR3 region has 15 residues. Trimming removed 4 bases from V and 4 bases from J, with 17 bases in between. Germline CDR1 and CDR2: SGHRS and YFSETQ. CDR3 residues: CASSHEPSGRETQYF. In DNA, the CDR3 is TGCGCCAGCAGCCACGAACCCTCTGGGAGAGAGACCCAGTACTTC.

The V call is TRBV2, the J call TRBJ2-7, with 10 bases fitting TRBD1. Germline V gene lookup returns CDR1 SNHLY and CDR2 FYNNEI. The CDR3 runs 12 residues. Trimming removed 8 bases from V and 5 bases from J; junction bases left unmatched: 3. CDR3 nucleotides: TGTGCCAGCGGGACAGGGGTCCACGAGCAGTACTTC. Its translation is CASGTGVHEQYF. Full variable domain (remainder filled in from reference TRBV2 and TRBJ2-7): EPEVTQTPSHQVTQMGQEVILRCVPISNHLYFYWYRQILGQKVEFLVSFYNNEISEKSEIFDDQFSVERPDGSNFTLKIRSTKLEDSAMYFCASGTGVHEQYFGPGTRLTVT.

This sequence joins TRBV6-1 and TRBJ2-2; weak D call: TRBD2 (6 bases). Germline-derived CDR1 and CDR2 are MNHNS and SASEGT. Trimming pared 6 bases from V and 5 bases from J, leaving 13 bases between. The CDR3 length is 14 residues. CDR3 nucleotides: TGTGCCAGCAGGCGGGACTTACTAACCGGGGAGCTGTTTTTT. It encodes CASRRDLLTGELFF.

This clone was found a few times. The chain combines TRBV29-1 with TRBJ1-1, with no clear D. The CDR3 length is 12 residues. The V and J ends lost 4 bases and 4 bases respectively, with 10 bases between them. Germline-derived CDR1 and CDR2 are SQVTM and ANQGSEA. The CDR3 nucleotides read TGCAGCGTTGCATCTCCGGGCACTGAAGCTTTCTTT. This encodes CSVASPGTEAFF.